This T cell receptor beta chain was recorded in a study of Ad26.COV2.S vaccination and SARS-CoV-2 variants. Study summary: Donor joined the COV1001 Ad26.COV2.S trial arm.

The CDR3 has 15 amino acids. Germline trimming cut 0 bases from V and 5 bases from J; bases unmatched to any gene: 5. Germline assignment: CDR1 SGHRS and CDR2 YFSETQ. Regarding treatment: around 19 received Ad26.COV2.S at low or high dose, single or two shots; several received placebo; per-sample allocation not given. The samples date from day 63 after the first vaccine or placebo injection. It was an adult aged 18-55 years in Boston who was the donor. Produced via immunoSEQ multiplex PCR; TCRdb's table is partial and in-frame only. The table lists hundreds of thousands of clones, roughly 86% of them singletons.

This specimen consisted of peripheral blood, obtained in a trial of Ad26.COV2.S vaccine versus placebo. This clonotype was sampled from a person aged 18-60 years who received the Ad26.COV2.S COVID-19 vaccine or a placebo. This sequence joins TRBV5-1 and TRBJ2-5; 9 nucleotides agree with TRBD2. The CDR3 here is CASSLGLAGVETQYF. The CDR3 DNA sequence: TGCGCCAGCAGCTTGGGGTTAGCGGGGGTGGAGACCCAGTACTTC.